Shown below are 11 T cell receptor beta chains from a single sample sequenced in a study of cytomegalovirus exposure and HLA in healthy donors. PCR employed 60 Vbeta and 13 Jbeta primers. Assay: immunoSEQ multiplex PCR; the TCRdb copy retains only in-frame clones and omits some. The data contain some 120,000 clones, around three quarters of them singletons. Source material: PBMCs. The origin of the receptors is a man younger than 45 in good health and CMV-seronegative.

V gene TRBV19 combines with J gene TRBJ1-2; 7 nucleotides match TRBD1. The ends lost 6 bases at V and 4 bases at J; junction bases unmatched: 8. Germline V gene sequence: CDR1 LNHDA, CDR2 SQIVND (reference sequence). CDR3 size: 14 residues. Here the CDR3 reads CASSPGTATYGYTF. The DNA of the CDR3 is TGTGCCAGTAGCCCAGGGACAGCAACCTATGGCTACACCTTC. The full variable domain, its missing parts supplied by reference TRBV19 and TRBJ1-2, is DGGITQSPKYLFRKEGQNVTLSCEQNLNHDAMYWYRQDPGQGLRLIYYSQIVNDFQKGDIAEGYSVSREKKESFPLTVTSAQKNPTAFYLCASSPGTATYGYTFGSGTRLTVV.

This chain uses TRBV11-1 with TRBJ2-1; D ambiguous. Germline V gene sequence: CDR1 SGHAT, CDR2 FQDESV (reference sequence). The V gene lost 0 bases and the J gene lost 4 bases, with 7 bases spanning the gap. This CDR3 is built from 14 residues. CDR3 in DNA: TGTGCCAGCAGCTTAGCCAGGTCGTACAATGAGCAGTTCTTC. Translating it yields CASSLARSYNEQFF.

This chain uses TRBV7-2 with TRBJ2-3; the match to TRBD2 covers 8 bases. J gave up 8 bases and V 3 bases, and 7 bases lay outside the gene matches. CDR1 and CDR2 (germline): SGHTA, FQGNSA. The CDR3 totals 14 residues. CDR3 in amino acids: CASSFGGAGATQYF. The CDR3 bases are TGTGCCAGCAGCTTCGGGGGAGCGGGAGCTACGCAGTATTTT.

V usage is TRBV7-6 and J usage is TRBJ2-7; TRBD2 agrees at 13 bases. J gave up 0 bases and V 5 bases, and 13 bases lay outside the gene matches. Germline CDR1 is SGHVS and CDR2 is FNYEAQ. The CDR3 has 19 residues. Here the CDR3 reads CASSRFIKLAGGSSYEQYF. In DNA, the CDR3 is TGTGCCAGCAGCCGGTTTATAAAACTAGCGGGAGGGTCCTCCTACGAGCAGTACTTC.

This chain joins TRBV29-1 and TRBJ2-1; TRBD2 agrees at 7 bases. Per the germline V gene, CDR1 is SQVTM and CDR2 is ANQGSEA. The length of the CDR3 is 15 residues. J was trimmed by 2 bases and V by 3 bases; bases with no gene match: 7. The CDR3 sequence: CSVDWRERTYNEQFF. The CDR3 DNA reads TGCAGCGTTGACTGGCGGGAGAGGACCTACAATGAGCAGTTCTTC.

The rearrangement joins TRBV4-3 to TRBJ1-1, with TRBD1 as a possible D gene (6 bases). The length of the CDR3 is 16 residues. Germline V CDR1 and CDR2: LGHNA, YSLEER. V lost 0 bases to trimming and J lost 4 bases, with 15 bases between them. CDR3 sequence: CASSQDISRGSTEAFF. The DNA of the CDR3 is TGCGCCAGCAGCCAAGATATCTCCAGGGGCTCCACTGAAGCTTTCTTT.

The chain has TRBV28 and TRBJ1-2, with TRBD1 as a possible D gene (6 bases). Germline assignment: CDR1 MDHEN and CDR2 SYDVKM. This CDR3 comprises 15 residues. The germline V and J ends were trimmed by 3 bases and 4 bases, with 15 bases remaining between them. This chain's CDR3 is CASSFSVDRIYGYTF. CDR3 nucleotides: TGTGCCAGCAGTTTTTCGGTCGACAGGATCTATGGCTACACCTTC.

J is TRBJ2-5 and V is TRBV4-3; the D is unclear. Germline CDR1 and CDR2: LGHNA and YSLEER. Trimming stripped 4 bases from V and 4 bases from J, with 13 bases between. The CDR3 length is 14 residues. CDR3 residues: CASSLAGLGETQYF. Written as DNA, the CDR3 is TGCGCCAGCAGCCTTGCAGGTCTCGGAGAGACCCAGTACTTC.

The CDR3 here is CASSNRVSGANVLTF. In nucleotides, the CDR3 is TGCGCCAGCAGCAACAGGGTATCTGGGGCCAACGTCCTGACTTTC. The chain carries TRBV5-1 and TRBJ2-6; possible D gene TRBD1, 6 bases. V gave up 4 bases and J gave up 1 base, with 9 bases separating them. This CDR3 contains 15 residues. CDR1 and CDR2 from the germline V gene are SGHRS and YFSETQ.

CDR3 amino acids: CASSLGQENYEQYF. In DNA form, the CDR3 reads TGTGCCAGCAGCTTAGGACAGGAGAACTACGAGCAGTACTTC. J is TRBJ2-7 and V is TRBV11-3, with D perhaps matching TRBD1 (6 bases). The germline V and J ends were trimmed by 1 base and 3 bases, with 10 bases remaining between them. Germline values: CDR1 SGHNT, CDR2 YENEEA. The CDR3 totals 14 residues. Full variable domain (outside the CDR3, taken from reference TRBV11-3 and TRBJ2-7): EAGVVQSPRYKIIEKKQPVAFWCNPISGHNTLYWYLQNLGQGPELLIRYENEEAVDDSQLPKDRFSAERLKGVDSTLKIQPAELGDSAVYLCASSLGQENYEQYFGPGTRLTVT.

V is TRBV7-9 and J is TRBJ1-5; TRBD1 agrees at 10 bases. CDR1 and CDR2 (germline): SEHNR, FQNEAQ (reference sequence). Trimming cost V 1 base and J 9 bases; bases outside gene matches: 0. The CDR3 extends over 13 amino acids. The CDR3 bases are TGTGCCAGCAGCTTAGGGGACAGGGGGCCCCAGCATTTT. This gives the protein CASSLGDRGPQHF.